A single T cell receptor (beta chain) is shown here with its context. This sample was taken from a study of blood T cell repertoires in COVID-19. Data came from immunoSEQ multiplex PCR; TCRdb stores just in-frame clones and leaves some out. Among over 100,000 clones listed, just under 85% were seen once. Trimming removed 4 bases from V and 1 base from J, with 12 bases in between. Germline V gene lookup returns CDR1 SGHRS and CDR2 YFSETQ. This CDR3 region has 15 residues. The receptor comes from a man aged 35-49 years with active or convalescent COVID-19. The sequenced material came from peripheral blood. This chain uses TRBV5-1 with TRBJ1-3; D remains ambiguous. In DNA, the CDR3 is TGCGCCAGCAGCCCGAGGGAGGGTTCTGGAAACACCATATATTTT. Translating gives CASSPREGSGNTIYF.